What follows describes a single TCR beta chain. In the study's own analysis: Reference gene primers were amplified, and this amplification served to estimate nucleated cell counts. TCRdb's copy holds only in-frame clones and misses some; the assay was immunoSEQ multiplex PCR. For V, J and clone size, that table is used; D and trimming come from the DNA. This table holds approximately 88,000 clones, about three quarters found once. This sample was included in a study of blood T cell repertoires in COVID-19. Study background: COVID-19 samples collected from the United States, Italy and Spain covered acute and convalescent phases. Sources were T cells, B-cell-depleted T cells, or PBMCs; the material itself was cDNA or gDNA.

V lost 8 bases, J lost 2 bases, and 9 bases stayed unmatched. The CDR3 extends over 15 amino acids. The V gene's germline CDR1 is MGHRA and CDR2 YSYEKL. The genes are TRBV4-1 and TRBJ2-7, with TRBD1 matching 10 bases. Sequencing was done on a sample of peripheral blood. The sequence was obtained from a woman of 80 years or more with active or convalescent COVID-19. The CDR3 region is CASSRGTGDPYEQYF. CDR3 DNA sequence: TGCGCCAGCTCTCGTGGGACAGGGGATCCCTACGAGCAGTACTTC.